The 22 T cell receptor beta chains below all came from one sample that was sequenced in a study of blood T cell repertoires in COVID-19. Here immunoSEQ multiplex PCR was the method, and the copy in TCRdb shows in-frame clones only, minus some. The table has 200,000 to 250,000 clones, roughly four fifths seen once. The sequenced material came from peripheral blood. Source of these receptors: a woman aged 40 to 50 with acute or convalescent COVID-19.

This chain joins TRBV9 and TRBJ2-5; D possibly corresponds to TRBD1 (6 bases). This CDR3 has 17 residues. Trimming stripped 0 bases from V and 5 bases from J, with 20 bases between. In germline, CDR1 is SGDLS, CDR2 YYNGEE. The CDR3 region has the DNA TGTGCCAGCAGCGTAGGCGGTTTCCAGGGGCAGGGGGAGACCCAGTACTTC. It encodes CASSVGGFQGQGETQYF.

V gene TRBV7-2 combines with J gene TRBJ2-2; 8 bases align to TRBD2. CDR3 length: 17 residues. CDR1 and CDR2 (germline): SGHTA, FQGNSA. V trimming: 7 bases; J trimming: 2 bases; junction bases outside the gene matches: 12. CDR3 in amino acids: CASILGVSGTNTGELFF. In DNA form, the CDR3 reads TGTGCCAGCATCCTAGGGGTTAGCGGGACCAACACCGGGGAGCTGTTTTTT.

Worth noting for this clone: The same CDR3 is also encoded by other DNA sequences in this sample. The V call is TRBV5-1, the J call TRBJ2-7; unclear D gene. The V gene lost 0 bases and the J gene lost 3 bases, with 7 bases spanning the gap. CDR3 length: 13 amino acids. From germline, CDR1 is SGHRS and CDR2 YFSETQ. The CDR3 here is CASSLGSGYEQYF. The CDR3 region has the DNA TGCGCCAGCAGCTTGGGGTCCGGCTACGAGCAGTACTTC.

The chain joins TRBV9 to TRBJ1-1, with TRBD1 as a possible D gene (5 bases). The CDR3 has 13 amino acids. V lost 0 bases and J 4 bases, leaving 7 bases between the germline ends. CDR1 SGDLS and CDR2 YYNGEE come from the germline V gene. As DNA, the CDR3 is TGTGCCAGCAGCGTAGGGCAGGGCACTGAAGCTTTCTTT. Translating gives CASSVGQGTEAFF.

This sequence joins TRBV7-2 and TRBJ2-7; perhaps TRBD2 as D (6 bases). In germline, CDR1 is SGHTA, CDR2 FQGNSA. The CDR3 totals 15 residues. V gave up 3 bases and J gave up 3 bases, with 15 bases separating them. The chain's CDR3 is CASSFFRGGNYEQYF. DNA for the CDR3: TGTGCCAGCAGCTTCTTTCGTGGGGGGAACTACGAGCAGTACTTC.

The J gene is TRBJ2-1, the V gene TRBV13; 8 positions match TRBD2. Germline CDR1 PRHDT, CDR2 FYEKMQ (reference sequence). Germline trimming cut 1 base from V and 4 bases from J; bases unmatched to any gene: 6. The CDR3 extends over 16 amino acids. The CDR3 bases are TGTGCCAGCAGCTTAGCTGCGGGAGGAAGGTACAATGAGCAGTTCTTC. It is translated as CASSLAAGGRYNEQFF.

The genes are TRBV7-2 and TRBJ1-1, with D hard to call. The V gene lost 1 base and the J gene lost 5 bases, with 11 bases spanning the gap. The CDR3 runs to 14 residues. Germline V gene lookup returns CDR1 SGHTA and CDR2 FQGNSA. CDR3 residues: CASSLGLTGTEAFF. CDR3 in DNA: TGTGCCAGCAGCTTAGGACTGACTGGGACTGAAGCTTTCTTT.

V usage is TRBV5-1 and J usage is TRBJ2-5, with 9 bases aligning to TRBD2. The CDR3 runs 16 residues. The V segment lost 2 bases and the J segment 0 bases; nucleotides outside the gene matches: 5. CDR1 and CDR2 from the germline V gene are SGHRS and YFSETQ. The CDR3 DNA is TGCGCCAGCAGCTTTCGGGCGGGAGGGGACCAAGAGACCCAGTACTTC. Its translation: CASSFRAGGDQETQYF.

V gene TRBV25-1 combines with J gene TRBJ1-2; maybe TRBD1 (6 bases). Trimming took 7 bases from V and 6 from J, leaving 12 bases between them. Looked up from germline, CDR1 is MGHDK and CDR2 is SYGVNS. This CDR3 has 12 amino acids. DNA for the CDR3: TGTGCCAGCACCTCAGGGGTGGATGGCTACACCTTC. Translation: CASTSGVDGYTF.

V usage is TRBV5-5 and J usage is TRBJ1-1, with D perhaps TRBD1 (6 bases). The ends were cut back, 2 bases at V and 4 bases at J, with 12 bases in the middle. Germline CDR1 SGHKS, CDR2 YYEKEE (reference sequence). There are 14 residues in the CDR3. Written as DNA, the CDR3 is TGTGCCAGCAGCTTCCTACAGGGTGGCACTGAAGCTTTCTTT. As protein: CASSFLQGGTEAFF. Combining the CDR3 with reference TRBV5-5 and TRBJ1-1 gives the whole variable domain DAGVTQSPTHLIKTRGQQVTLRCSPISGHKSVSWYQQVLGQGPQFIFQYYEKEERGRGNFPDRFSARQFPNYSSELNVNALLLGDSALYLCASSFLQGGTEAFFGQGTRLTVV.

V gene TRBV27 combines with J gene TRBJ1-2; D ambiguous. Germline loops: CDR1 MNHEY, CDR2 SMNVEV (reference sequence). CDR3 length equals 14 residues. V lost 2 bases and J lost 3, with 10 bases in between. The CDR3 bases are TGTGCCAGCAGTTTACGGCAAAGCGACTATGGCTACACCTTC. Amino acid sequence: CASSLRQSDYGYTF.

The chain carries TRBV7-2 and TRBJ2-5, with 9 nucleotides matching TRBD1. V shed 6 bases and J 2 bases; nucleotides not matched to a gene: 13. This CDR3 contains 17 residues. Per the germline V gene, CDR1 is SGHTA and CDR2 is FQGNSA. For the CDR3, the DNA is TGTGCCAGCAGTTCTTCTACCGGGACAGGGTGGCAAGAGACCCAGTACTTC. It yields the protein CASSSSTGTGWQETQYF.

This chain joins TRBV3-1 (or the pseudogene TRBV3-2) and TRBJ2-3; D is unclear. The ends were cut back, 1 base at V and 5 bases at J, with 10 bases in the middle. The CDR3 consists of 14 residues. Germline V gives CDR1 LGHDT, CDR2 YNNKEL (reference sequence). The CDR3 loop is CASSQASFRDTQYF. The CDR3, as DNA: TGTGCCAGCAGCCAAGCTTCTTTTCGAGATACGCAGTATTTT.

This clone turned up a few times. This chain uses TRBV6-2 or TRBV6-3 with TRBJ2-7; no clear D. The CDR3 is 12 residues long. Germline CDR1 reads MNHEY; CDR2 reads SVGEGT. The germline V and J ends were trimmed by 6 bases and 3 bases, with 9 bases remaining between them. The chain's CDR3 is CASSRDYYEQYF. The CDR3 nucleotides are TGTGCCAGCAGCCGCGATTACTACGAGCAGTACTTC.

V usage is TRBV20-1 and J usage is TRBJ2-7; 7 positions agree with TRBD2. CDR1 is DFQATT and CDR2 is SNEGSKA in the germline V gene (reference sequence). This CDR3 has 11 amino acids. V lost 8 bases, J lost 6 bases, and 7 bases stayed unmatched. CDR3 sequence: CSLIVAGEQYF. The CDR3 nucleotides read TGCAGTCTAATTGTAGCGGGCGAGCAGTACTTC.

This clone appeared a few times. V usage is TRBV7-3 and J usage is TRBJ2-1; 11 nucleotides match TRBD1. With V trimmed by 5 bases and J by 7 bases, 13 bases remained unmatched. Germline CDR1 reads SGHTA; CDR2 reads FQGTGA. The CDR3 has 17 residues. The DNA for the CDR3 is TGTGCCAGCAGCCCGCAGGGGGGCGGACAGGGGGCAAATGAGCAGTTCTTC. Encoded protein: CASSPQGGGQGANEQFF.

This clone was detected once. The chain uses TRBV5-1 and TRBJ1-3, with a possible D match to TRBD1 (6 bases). Per germline, CDR1 SGHRS and CDR2 YFSETQ. V lost 5 bases to trimming and J lost 4 bases, with 16 bases between them. This CDR3 comprises 15 residues. CDR3 nucleotide sequence: TGCGCCAGCAGAGAACAGGGCTTGGGGGGAAACACCATATATTTT. This codes for CASREQGLGGNTIYF.

The chain joins TRBV7-9 to TRBJ2-7; D not certain. From germline, CDR1 is SEHNR and CDR2 FQNEAQ (reference sequence). The V end was cut by 5 bases, the J end by 3 bases, with 11 bases between. This CDR3 region has 13 residues. As DNA, the CDR3 is TGTGCCAGCAGCGTTAGACACAGCTACGAGCAGTACTTC. This encodes CASSVRHSYEQYF.

This clone was picked up a small number of times. V is TRBV6-5 and J is TRBJ1-2; D is uncertain. The CDR3 contains 15 residues. In germline, CDR1 is MNHEY, CDR2 SVGAGI. Trimming cost V 2 bases and J 0 bases, with 10 bases left between them. CDR3: CASSYGSVSNYGYTF. CDR3 nucleotides: TGTGCCAGCAGTTACGGCTCAGTATCTAACTATGGCTACACCTTC.

This clone occurred a few times. J is TRBJ2-7 and V is TRBV19; weak D call: TRBD1 (6 bases). Trimming removed 1 base at V and 5 bases at J, with 12 bases between. The length of the CDR3 is 14 residues. CDR1 LNHDA and CDR2 SQIVND come from the germline V gene (reference sequence). This CDR3 reads CASSIVQGSHEQYF. The CDR3 nucleotides are TGTGCCAGTAGTATAGTACAGGGTAGCCACGAGCAGTACTTC.

This chain links TRBV27 with TRBJ2-2; TRBD2 agrees at 8 bases. The germline V gene encodes CDR1 MNHEY and CDR2 SMNVEV (reference sequence). V trimming: 6 bases; J trimming: 5 bases; junction bases outside the gene matches: 8. The CDR3 spans 15 residues. CDR3 bases: TGTGCCAGCAGCCTTAGCGGGGTGGGAACCGGGGAGCTGTTTTTT. Translated: CASSLSGVGTGELFF.

The chain employs TRBV5-1 and TRBJ1-2; D is perhaps TRBD1 (5 bases). V was trimmed by 0 bases and J by 1 base, leaving 10 bases between them. CDR1 is SGHRS, CDR2 YFSETQ, per germline. This CDR3 contains 15 residues. The chain's CDR3 is CASSLAWGYNYGYTF. The CDR3 DNA follows: TGCGCCAGCAGCTTGGCCTGGGGCTATAACTATGGCTACACCTTC.